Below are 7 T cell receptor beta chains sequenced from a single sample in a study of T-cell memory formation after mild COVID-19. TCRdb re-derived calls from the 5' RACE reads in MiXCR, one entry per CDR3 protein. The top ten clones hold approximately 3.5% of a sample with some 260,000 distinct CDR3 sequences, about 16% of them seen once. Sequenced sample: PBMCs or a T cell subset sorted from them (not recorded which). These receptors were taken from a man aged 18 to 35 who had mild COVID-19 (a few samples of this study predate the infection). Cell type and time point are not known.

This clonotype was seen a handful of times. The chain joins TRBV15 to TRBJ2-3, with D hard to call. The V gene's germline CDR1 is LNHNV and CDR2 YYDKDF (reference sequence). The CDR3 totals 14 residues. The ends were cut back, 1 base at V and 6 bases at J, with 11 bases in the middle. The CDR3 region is CATSRAKGSDTQYF. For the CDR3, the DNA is TGTGCCACCAGCAGAGCGAAAGGTTCGGATACGCAGTATTTT.

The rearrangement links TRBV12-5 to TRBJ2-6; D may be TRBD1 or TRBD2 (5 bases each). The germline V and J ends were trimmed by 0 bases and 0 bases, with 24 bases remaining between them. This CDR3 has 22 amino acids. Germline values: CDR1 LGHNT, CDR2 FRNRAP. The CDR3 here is CASGLVERQGLDSFSGANVLTF. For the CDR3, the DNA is TGTGCTAGTGGTTTGGTAGAGCGTCAGGGCCTGGACTCCTTCTCTGGGGCCAACGTCCTGACTTTC.

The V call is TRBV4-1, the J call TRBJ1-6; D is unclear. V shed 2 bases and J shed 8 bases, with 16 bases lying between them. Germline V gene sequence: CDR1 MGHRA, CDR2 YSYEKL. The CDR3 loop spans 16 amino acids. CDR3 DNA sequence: TGCGCCAGCAGCCAAAGCCTGTTCTTAGCATATTCACCCCTCCACTTT. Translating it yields CASSQSLFLAYSPLHF.

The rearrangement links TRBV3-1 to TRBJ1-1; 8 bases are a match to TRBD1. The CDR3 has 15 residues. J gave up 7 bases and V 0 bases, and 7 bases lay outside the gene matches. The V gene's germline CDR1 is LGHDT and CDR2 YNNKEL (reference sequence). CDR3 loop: CASSQEDRGLGEAFF. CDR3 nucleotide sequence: TGTGCCAGCAGCCAAGAAGACAGGGGACTTGGTGAAGCTTTCTTT.

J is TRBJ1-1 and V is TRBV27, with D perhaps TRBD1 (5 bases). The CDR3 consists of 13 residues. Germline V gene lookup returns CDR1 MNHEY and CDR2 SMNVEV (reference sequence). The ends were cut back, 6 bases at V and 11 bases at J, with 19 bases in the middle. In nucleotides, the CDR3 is TGTGCCAGCAGCCCCCGAGGGAGAGGGGTGGCTTTCTTT. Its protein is CASSPRGRGVAFF.

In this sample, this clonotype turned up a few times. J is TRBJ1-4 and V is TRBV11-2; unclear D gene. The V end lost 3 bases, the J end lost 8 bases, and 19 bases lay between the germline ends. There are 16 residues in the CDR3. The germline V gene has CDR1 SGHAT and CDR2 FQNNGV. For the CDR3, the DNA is TGTGCCAGCAGCTTGGGCCTGGGAGGAGTGATGGAAAAACTGTTTTTT. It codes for CASSLGLGGVMEKLFF.

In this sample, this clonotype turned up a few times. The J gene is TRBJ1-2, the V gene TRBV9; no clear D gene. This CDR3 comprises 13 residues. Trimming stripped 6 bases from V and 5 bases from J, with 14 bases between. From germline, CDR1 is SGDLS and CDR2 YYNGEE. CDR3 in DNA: TGTGCCAGCACCCGAGGACCGCTTTATGGCTACACCTTC. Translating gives CASTRGPLYGYTF.